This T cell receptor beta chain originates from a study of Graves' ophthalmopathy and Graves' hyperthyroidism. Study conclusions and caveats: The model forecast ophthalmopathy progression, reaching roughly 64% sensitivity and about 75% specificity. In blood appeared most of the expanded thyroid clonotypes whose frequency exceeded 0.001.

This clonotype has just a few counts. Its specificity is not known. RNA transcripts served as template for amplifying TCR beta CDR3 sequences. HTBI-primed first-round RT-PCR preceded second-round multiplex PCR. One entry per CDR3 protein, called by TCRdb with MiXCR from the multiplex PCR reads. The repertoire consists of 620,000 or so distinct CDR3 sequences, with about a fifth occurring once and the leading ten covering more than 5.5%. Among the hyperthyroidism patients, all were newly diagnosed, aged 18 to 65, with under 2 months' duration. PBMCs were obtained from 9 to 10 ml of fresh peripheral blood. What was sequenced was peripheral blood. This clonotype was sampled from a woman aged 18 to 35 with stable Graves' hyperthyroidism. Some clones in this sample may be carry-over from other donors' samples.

The CDR3 reads CSVDTYTEAFF. CDR3 coding DNA: TGCAGCGTAGACACGTACACTGAAGCTTTCTTT. The chain links TRBV29-1 to TRBJ1-1; D gene uncertain. Trimming cost V 6 bases and J 3 bases, with 8 bases left between them. The CDR3 loop spans 11 amino acids. Germline-derived CDR1 and CDR2 are SQVTM and ANQGSEA.